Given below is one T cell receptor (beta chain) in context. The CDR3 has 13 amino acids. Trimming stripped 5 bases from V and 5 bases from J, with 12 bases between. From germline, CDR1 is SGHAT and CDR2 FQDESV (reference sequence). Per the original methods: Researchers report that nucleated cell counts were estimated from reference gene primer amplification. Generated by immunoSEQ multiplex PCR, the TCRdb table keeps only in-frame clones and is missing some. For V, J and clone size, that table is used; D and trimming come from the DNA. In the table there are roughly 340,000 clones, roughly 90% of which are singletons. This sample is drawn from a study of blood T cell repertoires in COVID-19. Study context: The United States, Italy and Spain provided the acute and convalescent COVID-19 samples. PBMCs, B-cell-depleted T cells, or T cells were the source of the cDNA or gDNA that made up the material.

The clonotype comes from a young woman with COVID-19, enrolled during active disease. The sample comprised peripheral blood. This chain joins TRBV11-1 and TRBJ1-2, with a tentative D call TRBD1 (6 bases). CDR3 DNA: TGTGCCAGCAGCCCGGACAGAAGATATGGCTACACCTTC. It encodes CASSPDRRYGYTF.